This TCR beta chain came from a study of a mutant IDH1 vaccine in newly diagnosed glioma. About the study: Most patients had radiochemotherapy with temozolomide before enrollment; others had one alone.

Sequencing was performed with immunoSEQ multiplex PCR; in TCRdb, only in-frame clones are kept and a portion is missing. The sample shows tens of thousands of clones, 60% to 85% of them seen only once. Time point meaning: baseline, week 1 (first vaccination visit). The treatment here: pre-vaccination baseline after standard-of-care therapy. Sequenced here: PBMCs, sampled from a glioma patient treated with radiotherapy, temozolomide or both. The TCR sequence derives from a middle-aged woman with glioma.

The CDR3 here is CASSTRDRHSNQPQHF. For the CDR3, the DNA is TGTGCCAGTAGTACCCGGGACAGGCATAGCAATCAGCCCCAGCATTTT. V usage is TRBV19 and J usage is TRBJ1-5, with TRBD1 matching 8 bases. V lost 4 bases and J lost 0; bases outside the gene matches: 5. From germline, CDR1 is LNHDA and CDR2 SQIVND (reference sequence). This CDR3 region has 16 residues.